A selection of T cell receptor beta chains follows, all from one sample in a study of T-cell memory formation after mild COVID-19. TCRdb processed the 5' RACE reads anew with MiXCR; each CDR3 protein has one entry. The table shows 450,000 to 650,000 distinct CDR3 sequences, with less than 25% occurring only once. Sequencing input: PBMCs or a T cell subset sorted from them (not recorded which). These receptors originate from an adult woman who had mild COVID-19 (a few samples of this study predate the infection). Cell type and time point are not known. The CDR3 runs from the conserved cysteine through the conserved F or W. Fields, in order: V gene, J gene, clone size, D gene, CDR3 protein, CDR3 DNA. A D gene is named only where the DNA matches it firmly. Expanded clones are given a class, and other clones once, few, many or no size at all.

>TRBV12-3/TRBV12-4|TRBJ2-2|.|.
CASSLEEGTGELFF
TGTGCCAGCAGTTTAGAGGAGGGGACCGGGGAGCTGTTTTTT
>TRBV5-5|TRBJ2-2|.|TRBD1
CASSLDRVVGELFF
TGTGCCAGCAGCCTCGACAGGGTTGTTGGGGAGCTGTTTTTT
>TRBV6-6|TRBJ1-1|.|.
CASRDRTAMNTEAFF
TGTGCCAGCAGGGATAGGACAGCCATGAACACTGAAGCTTTCTTT
>TRBV7-3|TRBJ1-5|.|TRBD1
CARTGGSGQPQHF
TGTGCCAGAACAGGGGGCTCGGGGCAGCCCCAGCATTTT
>TRBV4-1|TRBJ1-4|few|.
CASSQPPGRRPSNEKLFF
TGCGCCAGCAGCCAACCTCCGGGACGGCGGCCGTCTAATGAAAAACTGTTTTTT
>TRBV5-4|TRBJ2-4|few|.
CASSLAGAQGYIQYF
TGTGCCAGCAGCTTGGCCGGTGCCCAGGGGTACATTCAGTACTTC
>TRBV7-9|TRBJ2-7|.|TRBD1
CASSSFGTGSFYEQYF
TGTGCCAGCAGCTCCTTCGGGACAGGGAGTTTCTACGAGCAGTACTTC
>TRBV2|TRBJ2-7|.|.
CASSGAGTYEQYF
TGTGCCAGCAGTGGGGCAGGCACCTACGAGCAGTACTTC
>TRBV7-8|TRBJ2-5|.|.
CASSLARVGTGEFAETQYF
TGTGCCAGCAGCTTAGCGCGAGTTGGCACGGGAGAATTTGCGGAGACCCAGTACTTC
>TRBV9|TRBJ2-3|.|TRBD1
CASSVRGWDTQYF
TGTGCCAGCAGCGTCAGGGGGTGGGATACGCAGTATTTT
>TRBV4-2|TRBJ1-4|.|TRBD1
CASSQDPQGYNEKLFF
TGTGCCAGCAGCCAAGATCCACAGGGGTATAATGAAAAACTGTTTTTT
>TRBV5-1|TRBJ2-7|.|TRBD2
CASSLFSGGAYEQYF
TGCGCCAGCAGCTTGTTTAGCGGGGGCGCCTACGAGCAGTACTTC
>TRBV15|TRBJ2-3|few|.
CATSRAGPYTDTQYF
TGTGCCACCAGCAGAGCGGGGCCTTACACAGATACGCAGTATTTT
>TRBV18|TRBJ2-1|.|TRBD1
CASPRRYRDSPYNEQFF
TGTGCCAGCCCCCGGCGCTACCGGGACAGCCCCTACAATGAGCAGTTCTTC
>TRBV5-1|TRBJ2-1|.|.
CASRLKASTASYNEQFF
TGCGCCAGCAGGCTCAAGGCATCAACGGCCTCCTACAATGAGCAGTTCTTC
>TRBV24-1|TRBJ1-1|.|.
CATSDPGQNEAFF
TGTGCCACCAGTGACCCTGGACAGAATGAAGCTTTCTTT
>TRBV9|TRBJ1-4|few|TRBD1
CASSLTGVNEKLFF
TGTGCCAGCAGCCTTACAGGGGTTAATGAAAAACTGTTTTTT
>TRBV6-5|TRBJ2-2|few|TRBD2
CASTQLAGGADTGELFF
TGTGCCAGCACCCAACTAGCGGGAGGTGCGGACACCGGGGAGCTGTTTTTT
>TRBV27|TRBJ2-1|once|TRBD1
CASSFERTGDNEQFF
TGTGCCAGCAGTTTTGAAAGGACAGGGGACAATGAGCAGTTCTTC
>TRBV11-3|TRBJ2-1|.|.
CASSLDGPSYNEQFF
TGTGCCAGCAGCTTAGATGGGCCCTCCTACAATGAGCAGTTCTTC
>TRBV20-1|TRBJ2-5|.|TRBD2
CSAKTSGVQETQYF
TGCAGTGCTAAAACTAGCGGCGTGCAAGAGACCCAGTACTTC
>TRBV12-3/TRBV12-4|TRBJ2-7|.|TRBD1
CASSLAGTGSLEQYF
TGTGCCAGCAGTTTAGCCGGGACAGGGTCACTCGAGCAGTACTTC
>TRBV10-3|TRBJ1-2|.|TRBD1
CAFQDRANYGYTF
TGTGCCTTCCAGGACAGGGCTAACTATGGCTACACCTTC
>TRBV20-1|TRBJ1-2|.|.
CSARRDGPSYTF
TGCAGTGCTAGAAGGGACGGGCCAAGCTACACCTTC
>TRBV19|TRBJ1-5|.|TRBD1
CASSIRGQGLNQPQHF
TGTGCCAGTAGTATTCGGGGACAGGGGCTCAATCAGCCCCAGCATTTT
>TRBV29-1|TRBJ2-2|few|TRBD2
CSVVLLAGNTGELFF
TGCAGCGTTGTACTTTTAGCGGGCAACACCGGGGAGCTGTTTTTT
>TRBV5-5|TRBJ2-1|many|TRBD1
CASSPGQGAYNEQFF
TGTGCCAGCAGCCCCGGGCAGGGGGCTTACAATGAGCAGTTCTTC
>TRBV18|TRBJ2-3|many|TRBD2
CASSLLPTSGETTDTQYF
TGTGCCAGCTCACTTTTGCCGACTAGCGGGGAAACCACAGATACGCAGTATTTT
>TRBV12-3/TRBV12-4|TRBJ2-2|.|TRBD1
CASRTGTGGPTGELFF
TGTGCCAGCAGAACGGGGACAGGGGGTCCCACCGGGGAGCTGTTTTTT
>TRBV24-1|TRBJ1-5|.|.
CATGQDPNQPQHF
TGTGCCACCGGCCAGGATCCTAATCAGCCCCAGCATTTT
>TRBV5-4|TRBJ2-3|.|TRBD2
CASSWTSGGDTQYF
TGTGCCAGCAGCTGGACTAGCGGGGGGGATACGCAGTATTTT
>TRBV20-1|TRBJ1-1|.|.
CSARWGLEAFF
TGCAGTGCTAGGTGGGGGCTTGAAGCTTTCTTT
>TRBV3-1|TRBJ2-7|.|TRBD2
CASSQERFRPGGGVGEQYF
TGTGCCAGCAGCCAAGAAAGATTTAGGCCGGGCGGGGGTGTAGGAGAGCAGTACTTC
>TRBV12-3/TRBV12-4|TRBJ1-5|.|.
CASSSGGGPQHF
TGTGCCAGCAGTTCCGGTGGGGGTCCCCAGCATTTT
>TRBV4-1|TRBJ2-1|few|.
CASSQEDSDEQFF
TGCGCCAGCAGCCAAGAAGACAGTGATGAGCAGTTCTTC
>TRBV20-1|TRBJ2-7|.|TRBD1
CSATDRGHEQYF
TGCAGTGCCACGGACAGGGGGCATGAGCAGTACTTC
>TRBV7-3|TRBJ2-3|few|.
CASSMLRGGSTDTQYF
TGTGCCAGCAGCATGCTAAGGGGCGGTAGCACAGATACGCAGTATTTT
>TRBV5-1|TRBJ2-5|many|TRBD1
CASSPGQWQETQYF
TGCGCCAGCAGCCCGGGACAGTGGCAAGAGACCCAGTACTTC
>TRBV25-1|TRBJ2-1|.|TRBD2
CASSDHRTSGYNEQFF
TGTGCCAGCAGTGACCACCGGACTAGCGGATACAATGAGCAGTTCTTC
>TRBV3-2|TRBJ2-1|many|.
CASSQDGRPGLGLCNEQFF
TGTGCCAGCAGCCAAGATGGGCGGCCGGGACTAGGACTTTGCAATGAGCAGTTCTTC
>TRBV6-6|TRBJ2-1|once|.
CASSYSGVEQFF
TGTGCCAGCAGTTACTCAGGGGTTGAGCAGTTCTTC
>TRBV6-1|TRBJ2-5|.|TRBD2
CASSTGLAGGNQETQYF
TGTGCCAGCAGCACGGGGCTAGCGGGGGGGAATCAAGAGACCCAGTACTTC